The 12 T cell receptor beta chains presented below share a single source sample, sequenced in a study of blood T cell repertoires in COVID-19. The repertoire was sequenced with immunoSEQ multiplex PCR; TCRdb's copy has only in-frame clones and lacks some. The table has 150,000 to 200,000 clones, around 77% seen once; the top ten hold 15% to 20%. Sequenced input: peripheral blood. The receptors come from a man aged 55 to 70 with active or convalescent COVID-19.

This chain connects TRBV6-6 to TRBJ1-1; D is unclear. This CDR3 comprises 11 residues. Germline V gives CDR1 MNHNY, CDR2 SVGAGI (reference sequence). Trimming took 7 bases from V and 10 from J, leaving 13 bases between them. The CDR3 DNA follows: TGTGCCAGCACTCTCGAGAATGCAGCTTTCTTT. The encoded protein is CASTLENAAFF.

The gene calls are TRBV19 and TRBJ1-2, with 9 bases fitting TRBD1. The CDR3 runs to 18 residues. Germline V gene sequence: CDR1 LNHDA, CDR2 SQIVND (reference sequence). The J segment lost 5 bases and the V segment lost 3 bases, leaving 16 bases of the junction unmatched. Written as DNA, the CDR3 is TGTGCCAGTAGTATCCCCTTTACAGGGGGCCTCGTCCCTTATGGCTACACCTTC. This translates into CASSIPFTGGLVPYGYTF.

The V and J genes are TRBV7-9 and TRBJ2-7; D is uncertain. The CDR3 runs 12 residues. Germline lookup yields CDR1 SEHNR and CDR2 FQNEAQ (reference sequence). V was pared by 2 bases and J by 3 bases, with 5 bases between. CDR3 protein: CASSLSVYEQYF. Written as DNA, the CDR3 is TGTGCCAGCAGCTTATCCGTCTACGAGCAGTACTTC.

The V gene is TRBV10-3, the J gene TRBJ1-4; 8 bases fit TRBD1. Germline V gene data show CDR1 as ENHRY and CDR2 as SYGVKD. This CDR3 spans 14 amino acids. J lost 3 bases, V lost 6 bases, and 3 bases had no gene match. The CDR3: CAISGTGSNEKLFF. CDR3 coding DNA: TGTGCCATCAGCGGGACAGGTTCTAATGAAAAACTGTTTTTT.

The J gene is TRBJ1-5, the V gene TRBV11-1, with 7 bases identical to TRBD1. Germline loops: CDR1 SGHAT, CDR2 FQDESV (reference sequence). Unmatched junction bases numbered 5, after V lost 5 bases and J lost 7 bases. This CDR3 spans 13 amino acids. The chain's CDR3 is CASSLDRQQPQHF. The CDR3 DNA follows: TGTGCCAGCAGCCTGGACAGGCAACAGCCCCAGCATTTT.

This clone was seen a handful of times. This chain uses TRBV7-8 with TRBJ1-1; D gene ambiguous. This CDR3 is 14 amino acids long. The germline V gene encodes CDR1 SGHVS and CDR2 FQNEAQ. Trimming left V 1 base short and J 1 base short, with 7 bases between. The CDR3 nucleotides are TGTGCCAGCAGCTTAGTCGAGGCGAACACTGAAGCTTTCTTT. Protein product: CASSLVEANTEAFF.

The chain combines TRBV5-4 with TRBJ2-2; 9 bases are a match to TRBD2. From germline, CDR1 is SGHNT and CDR2 YYREEE (reference sequence). The CDR3 is 15 residues long. V gave up 4 bases and J gave up 10 bases; unmatched junction bases: 11. The DNA of the CDR3 is TGTGCCAGCAGCGCCACGTCAGCTAGCGGGGCGGAGCTGTTTTTT. Its translation is CASSATSASGAELFF.

The chain uses TRBV12-2 and TRBJ2-3; no check of the table's D call, TRBD2, against the DNA was made. TRBV12-2 is shown as a pseudogene. The CDR3 length is 15 residues. The CDR3 DNA is TGTGCAAGGAGGATCGGACTAGCGGCTACAGATACGCAGTATTTT. Translation: CARRIGLAATDTQYF.

This clone was observed once. V is TRBV7-2 and J is TRBJ1-1; 7 bases align to TRBD1. V shed 5 bases, J shed 1 base, and the junction held 7 bases outside the gene matches. Germline lookup yields CDR1 SGHTA and CDR2 FQGNSA. The length of the CDR3 is 15 residues. The CDR3 loop is CASSPRQGQNTEAFF. The CDR3 nucleotides read TGTGCCAGCAGCCCGCGACAGGGACAGAACACTGAAGCTTTCTTT. Drawing the rest from reference TRBV7-2 and TRBJ1-1, the complete variable domain is GAGVSQSPSNKVTEKGKDVELRCDPISGHTALYWYRQSLGQGLEFLIYFQGNSAPDKSGLPSDRFSAERTGGSVSTLTIQRTQQEDSAVYLCASSPRQGQNTEAFFGQGTRLTVV.

V and J are TRBV5-1 and TRBJ1-1; 8 positions agree with TRBD1. The CDR3 totals 14 residues. V was clipped by 4 bases and J by 4 bases; unmatched bases: 6. Germline values: CDR1 SGHRS, CDR2 YFSETQ. In DNA, the CDR3 is TGCGCCAGCAGCACTACAGGGGGTATCACTGAAGCTTTCTTT. Translating gives CASSTTGGITEAFF.

The chain carries TRBV7-9 and TRBJ1-1, with D tentatively TRBD1 (6 bases). Germline V gives CDR1 SEHNR, CDR2 FQNEAQ (reference sequence). Trimming cost V 1 base and J 9 bases, with 24 bases left between them. The CDR3 is 17 amino acids. The CDR3 spells CASSLEGRGLSKIQAFF. The CDR3 DNA follows: TGTGCCAGCAGCTTAGAGGGCAGGGGTCTCTCCAAAATACAAGCTTTCTTT.

At least ten counts were recorded for this clone. CDR3 sequence: CASLNWGGANEKLFF. The CDR3 coding sequence is TGTGCCAGCCTCAACTGGGGCGGTGCAAATGAAAAACTGTTTTTT. The V gene is TRBV5-6, the J gene TRBJ1-4, with D possibly being TRBD1 (5 bases). Germline V gene sequence: CDR1 SGHDT, CDR2 YYEEEE. V lost 7 bases to trimming and J lost 5 bases, with 18 bases between them. The CDR3 contains 15 residues. Variable domain in full (rest from reference TRBV5-6 and TRBJ1-4): DAGVTQSPTHLIKTRGQQVTLRCSPKSGHDTVSWYQQALGQGPQFIFQYYEEEERQRGNFPDRFSGHQFPNYSSELNVNALLLGDSALYLCASLNWGGANEKLFFGSGTQLSVL.